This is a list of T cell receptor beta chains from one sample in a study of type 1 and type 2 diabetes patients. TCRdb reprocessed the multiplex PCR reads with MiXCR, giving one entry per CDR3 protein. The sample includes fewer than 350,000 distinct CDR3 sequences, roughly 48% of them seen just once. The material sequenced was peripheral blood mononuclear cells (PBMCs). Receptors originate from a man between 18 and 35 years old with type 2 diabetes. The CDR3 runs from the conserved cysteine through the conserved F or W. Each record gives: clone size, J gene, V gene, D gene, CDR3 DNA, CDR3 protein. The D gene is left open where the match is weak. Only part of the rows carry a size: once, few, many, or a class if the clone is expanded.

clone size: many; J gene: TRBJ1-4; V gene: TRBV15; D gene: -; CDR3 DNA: TGTGCCACCAGCGGGATTAAAGGGACAAGCAATGAAAAACTGTTTTTT; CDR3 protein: CATSGIKGTSNEKLFF
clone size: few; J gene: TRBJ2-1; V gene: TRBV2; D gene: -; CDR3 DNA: TGTGCCAGCAGAACTTACAATGAGCAGTTCTTC; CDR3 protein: CASRTYNEQFF
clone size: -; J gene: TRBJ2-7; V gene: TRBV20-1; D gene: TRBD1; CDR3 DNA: TGCAGTTCCAGGCCGACAGGGATCTTGGGGCAGTACTTC; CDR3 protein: CSSRPTGILGQYF
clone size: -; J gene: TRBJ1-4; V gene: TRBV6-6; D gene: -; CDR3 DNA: TGTGCCAGCAGTTACGCAGCTACGGATGAAAAACTGTTTTTT; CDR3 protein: CASSYAATDEKLFF
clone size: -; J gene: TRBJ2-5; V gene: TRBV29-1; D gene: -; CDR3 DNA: TGCAGCGTTGAAGCCCGGGGACTTCGAGAGACCCAGTACTTC; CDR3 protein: CSVEARGLRETQYF
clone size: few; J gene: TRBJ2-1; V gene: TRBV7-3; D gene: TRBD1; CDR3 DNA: TGTGCCAGCAGCTACGAGACCGGGACAGGGCGCAATGAGCAGTTCTTC; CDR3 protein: CASSYETGTGRNEQFF
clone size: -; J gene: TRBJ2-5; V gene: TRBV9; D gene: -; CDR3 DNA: TGTGCCAGCAGCGCAGCACTTTTCACTGGGCAAGAGACCCAGTACTTC; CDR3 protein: CASSAALFTGQETQYF
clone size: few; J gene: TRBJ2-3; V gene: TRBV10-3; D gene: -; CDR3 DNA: TGTGCCATCAGTAGGGCCGGGGCCAACACAGATACGCAGTATTTT; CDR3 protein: CAISRAGANTDTQYF
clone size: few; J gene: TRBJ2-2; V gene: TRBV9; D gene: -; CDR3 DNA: TGTGCCAGCAGCGTAGGGAGCGCGGGCGGGGAGCTGTTTTTT; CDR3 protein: CASSVGSAGGELFF
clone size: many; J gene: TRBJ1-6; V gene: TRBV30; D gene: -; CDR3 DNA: TGTGCCTCTTCAGGGTTCGATTCACCCCTCCACTTT; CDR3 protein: CASSGFDSPLHF
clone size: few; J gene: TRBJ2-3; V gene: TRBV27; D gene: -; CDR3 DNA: TGTGCCAGCAGTTTTTCAGGGGAGGCAGATACGCAGTATTTT; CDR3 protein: CASSFSGEADTQYF
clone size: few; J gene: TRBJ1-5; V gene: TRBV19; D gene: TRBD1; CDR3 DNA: TGTGCCAGTAGTATATCGGGACAGAGCAATCAGCCCCAGCATTTT; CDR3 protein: CASSISGQSNQPQHF
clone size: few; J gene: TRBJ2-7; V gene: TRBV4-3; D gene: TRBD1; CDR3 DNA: TGCGCCAGCAGCCAAGACTCACAGGGGTACGAGCAGTACTTC; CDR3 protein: CASSQDSQGYEQYF
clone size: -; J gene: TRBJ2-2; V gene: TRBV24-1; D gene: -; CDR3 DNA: TGTGCCACCAGTGGGCCAACGGATTACGCCGGGGAGCTGTTTTTT; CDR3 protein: CATSGPTDYAGELFF
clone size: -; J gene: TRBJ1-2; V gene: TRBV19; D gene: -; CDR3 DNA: TGTGCCAGTAGTATTCAGGAGGGAGCGGGTGGCTACACCTTC; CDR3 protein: CASSIQEGAGGYTF
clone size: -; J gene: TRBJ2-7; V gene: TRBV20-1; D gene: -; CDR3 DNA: TGCAGTGCTAGAGATAGCGGAGACTCCTACGAGCAGTACTTC; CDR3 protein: CSARDSGDSYEQYF
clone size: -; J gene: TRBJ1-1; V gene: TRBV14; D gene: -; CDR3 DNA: TGTGCCAGCAGCCAAGATTGGGGGGATTTGAACACTGAAGCTTTCTTT; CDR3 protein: CASSQDWGDLNTEAFF
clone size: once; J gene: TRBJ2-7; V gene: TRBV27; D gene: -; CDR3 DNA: TGTGCCAGCAGTTTATTTGGGGCCCCGCCGACCGACGAGCAGTACTTC; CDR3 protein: CASSLFGAPPTDEQYF
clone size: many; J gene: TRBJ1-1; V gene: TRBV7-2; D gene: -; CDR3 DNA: TGTGCCAGCAGCGATCTATGGACTGAAGCTTTCTTT; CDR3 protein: CASSDLWTEAFF
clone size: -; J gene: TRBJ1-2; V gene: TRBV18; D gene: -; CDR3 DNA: TGTGCCAGCTCCAATCCCTGGGTCGGGCGGAACTATGGCTACACCTTC; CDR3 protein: CASSNPWVGRNYGYTF
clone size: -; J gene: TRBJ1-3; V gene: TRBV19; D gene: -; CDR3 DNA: TGTGCCAGTACCATGGGGGGGTCCGGAAACACCATATATTTT; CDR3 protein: CASTMGGSGNTIYF
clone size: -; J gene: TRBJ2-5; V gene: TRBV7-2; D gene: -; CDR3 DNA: TGTGCCAGCAGCCAATCGAGGACGAATCCAGAGACCCAGTACTTC; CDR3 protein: CASSQSRTNPETQYF
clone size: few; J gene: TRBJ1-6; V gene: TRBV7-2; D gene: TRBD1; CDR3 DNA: TGTGCCAGCAGCGGACAGGGGGCAATTAGATCACCCCTCCACTTT; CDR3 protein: CASSGQGAIRSPLHF
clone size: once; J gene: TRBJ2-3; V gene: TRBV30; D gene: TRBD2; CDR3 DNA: TGTGCCTGGAGTGTCACGGGAGGGCCGGATACGCAGTATTTT; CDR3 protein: CAWSVTGGPDTQYF
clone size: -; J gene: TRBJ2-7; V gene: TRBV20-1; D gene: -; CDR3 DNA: TGCAGTGCTAGTAAGGGCAGAACCTACGAGCAGTACTTC; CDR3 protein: CSASKGRTYEQYF
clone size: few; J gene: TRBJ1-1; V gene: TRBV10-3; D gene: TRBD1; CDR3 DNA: TGTGCCATCAGCAAGGGGACAGGGGCCACTGAAGCTTTCTTT; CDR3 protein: CAISKGTGATEAFF
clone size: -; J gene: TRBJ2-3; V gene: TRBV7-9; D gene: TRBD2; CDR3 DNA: TGTGCCAGCAGTCCTACCACCGGGACTAGAGGCACAGATACGCAGTATTTT; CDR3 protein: CASSPTTGTRGTDTQYF
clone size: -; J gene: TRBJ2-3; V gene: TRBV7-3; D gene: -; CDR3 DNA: TGTGCCAGCAGGGGGGCGGGAGAAGGCGATACGCAGTATTTT; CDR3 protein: CASRGAGEGDTQYF
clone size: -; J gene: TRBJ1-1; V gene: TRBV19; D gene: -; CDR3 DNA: TGTGCCAGTAGTACTGATGGGGCTGAAGCTTTCTTT; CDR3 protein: CASSTDGAEAFF
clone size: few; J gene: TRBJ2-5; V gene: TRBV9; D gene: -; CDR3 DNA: TGTGCCAGCAGCGTAGTCGGGGCGGAGACCCAGTACTTC; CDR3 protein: CASSVVGAETQYF
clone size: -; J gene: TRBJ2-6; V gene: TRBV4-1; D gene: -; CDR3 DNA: TGCGCCAGCAGCCAAGTTGCCGGGACTGGGGCCAACGTCCTGACTTTC; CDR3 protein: CASSQVAGTGANVLTF
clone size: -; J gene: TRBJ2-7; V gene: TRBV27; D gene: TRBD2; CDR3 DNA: TGTGCCATCGGGGGGGGCGGTTACGAGCAGTACTTC; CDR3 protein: CAIGGGGYEQYF
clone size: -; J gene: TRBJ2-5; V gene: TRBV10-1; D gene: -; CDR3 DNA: TGCGCCAGCAGTGGGACAAGCCTCCAAGAGACCCAGTACTTC; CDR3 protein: CASSGTSLQETQYF
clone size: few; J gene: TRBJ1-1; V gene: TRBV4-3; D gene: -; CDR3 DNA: TGCGCCAGCAGCCAAGATGGAGGACGTGAAGCTTTCTTT; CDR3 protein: CASSQDGGREAFF
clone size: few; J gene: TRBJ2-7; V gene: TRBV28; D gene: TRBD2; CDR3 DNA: TGTGCCAGTAAAGCCCCGGGACTACTGAGGGAGCAGTACTTC; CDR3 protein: CASKAPGLLREQYF
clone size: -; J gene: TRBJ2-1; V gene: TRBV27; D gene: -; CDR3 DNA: TGTGCCAGCAGGGAACAGGCAGCCTACTCCTACAATGAGCAGTTCTTC; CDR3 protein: CASREQAAYSYNEQFF
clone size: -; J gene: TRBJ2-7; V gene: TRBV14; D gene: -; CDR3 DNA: TGTGCCAGCAGCCAAGGGGTGGACTACGAGCAGTACTTC; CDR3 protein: CASSQGVDYEQYF
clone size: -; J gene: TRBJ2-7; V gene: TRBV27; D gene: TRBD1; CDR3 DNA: TGTGCCAGCAGCCAGGACAGGTTTTCGGACGAGCAGTACTTC; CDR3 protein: CASSQDRFSDEQYF
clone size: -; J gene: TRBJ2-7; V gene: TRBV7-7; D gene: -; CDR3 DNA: TGTGCCACCCACGGCAGTATGGACGAGCAGTACTTC; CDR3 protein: CATHGSMDEQYF
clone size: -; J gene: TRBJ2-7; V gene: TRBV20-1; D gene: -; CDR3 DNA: TGCAGTGGGGTCTCCTCCTACGAGCAGTACTTC; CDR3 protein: CSGVSSYEQYF
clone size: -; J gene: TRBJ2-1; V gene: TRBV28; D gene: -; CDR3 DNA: TGTGCCAGCAGTTTTGGGACCAATGAGCAGTTCTTC; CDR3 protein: CASSFGTNEQFF
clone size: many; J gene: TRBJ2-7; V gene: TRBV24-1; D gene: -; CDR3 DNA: TGTGCCACCAGTGATTTTGGTTACGAGCAGTACTTC; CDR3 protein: CATSDFGYEQYF
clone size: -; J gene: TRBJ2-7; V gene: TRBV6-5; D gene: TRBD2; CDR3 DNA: TGTGCCAGCAGAAGAATTAGCGGGAGCGCATCCTACGAGCAGTGCTTC; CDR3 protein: CASRRISGSASYEQCF
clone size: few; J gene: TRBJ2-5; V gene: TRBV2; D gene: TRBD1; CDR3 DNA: TGTGCCAGCAGTGATCAGGGGGCGAAGACCCAGTACTTC; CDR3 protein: CASSDQGAKTQYF
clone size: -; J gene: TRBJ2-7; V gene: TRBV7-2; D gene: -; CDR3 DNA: TGTGCCAGCAGCTTGTCAGGAAGGGTCCACGAGCAGTACTTC; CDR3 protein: CASSLSGRVHEQYF
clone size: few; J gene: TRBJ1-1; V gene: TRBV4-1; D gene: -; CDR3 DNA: TGCGCCAGCAGCCAAGCAGGTAGGGGGGACACTGAAGCTTTCTTT; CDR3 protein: CASSQAGRGDTEAFF
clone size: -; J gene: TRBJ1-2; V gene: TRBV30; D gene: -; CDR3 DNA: TGTGCCTGGTATAGCTCCCTAGCACGGTCCCCCCTGTCCTCCTATGGCTACACCTTC; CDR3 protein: CAWYSSLARSPLSSYGYTF
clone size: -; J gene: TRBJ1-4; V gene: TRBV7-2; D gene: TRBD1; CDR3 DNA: TGTGCCAGCAGCTTAGAGACAGGGAGGTTCGGGAAACTGTTTTTT; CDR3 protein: CASSLETGRFGKLFF